This T cell receptor (beta chain) emerged from a study of a mutant IDH1 vaccine in newly diagnosed glioma. Study at large: Most patients had received both radiotherapy and temozolomide, the prior options being radiotherapy, temozolomide, or both. Broader study findings: Seemingly, top peripheral T cell clonotype changes bore no relation to pseudoprogression. Immune responses arising from the vaccine appeared in more than 80% of patients.

Indicated time point: baseline, week 1 (first vaccination visit). Regarding treatment: pre-vaccination baseline after standard-of-care therapy. New WHO grade 3 or 4 astrocytomas that were IDH1-mutant and ATRX-lost had been found in donors. The CDR3 consists of 13 residues. The V segment lost 4 bases and the J segment 6 bases; nucleotides outside the gene matches: 3. From germline, CDR1 is SGHVS and CDR2 FQNEAQ. In the case of this clone: Its antigen is currently unknown.

Some clones are missing from TCRdb's copy, which holds only in-frame ones; the method was immunoSEQ multiplex PCR. The sample carries tens of thousands of clones, about three quarters recorded once. This chain uses TRBV7-8 with TRBJ1-5; 7 positions match TRBD1. Sequencing was performed on peripheral blood mononuclear cells (PBMCs), taken from a glioma patient treated with radiotherapy, temozolomide or both. The receptor comes from a man aged 45-65 years with glioma. Some clones in this sample may be carry-over from other donors' samples. CDR3 in DNA: TGTGCCAGCAGCTACGCAGGGGGTCAGCCCCAGCATTTT. Its protein is CASSYAGGQPQHF.